A single sample gave rise to the 11 T cell receptor beta chains below, sequenced in a study of T cells in Graves' hyperthyroidism and ophthalmopathy. Amplification yielded TCR beta CDR3 regions, with RNA transcripts as the source. First-round RT-PCR of the TCR CDR3 relied on the HTBI primer set. TCRdb called the multiplex PCR reads again in MiXCR, with one record for every CDR3 protein. The table records hundreds of thousands of distinct CDR3 sequences, approximately 14% of them present only once. Sequencing input: blood. The receptor source for this set is a woman aged 18-29 years with Graves' hyperthyroidism.

At least ten counts were recorded for this clonotype. The chain has TRBV6-5 and TRBJ2-5; D unclear. Per the germline V gene, CDR1 is MNHEY and CDR2 is SVGAGI. Deletions cut 0 bases from V and 3 bases from J, with 8 bases between. This CDR3 has 14 amino acids. The CDR3 DNA follows: TGTGCCAGCAGTTACTCGGGCGTGGAAGAGACCCAGTACTTC. Encoded protein: CASSYSGVEETQYF.

The chain is built from TRBV9 and TRBJ2-7; D possibly uses TRBD1 or TRBD2 (5 bases each). This CDR3 has 12 amino acids. V was cut by 0 bases and J by 8 bases, with 9 bases left in between. The germline V gene has CDR1 SGDLS and CDR2 YYNGEE. The CDR3, as DNA: TGTGCCAGCAGCGTAGCTGAGGGACAGCAGTACTTC. Protein: CASSVAEGQQYF.

The CDR3 coding sequence is TGTGCCACCAGTGATACGACAGGCTCCTACGAGCAGTACTTC. It translates to CATSDTTGSYEQYF. The chain joins TRBV24-1 to TRBJ2-7; D is perhaps TRBD1 (6 bases). Germline V gene sequence: CDR1 KGHDR, CDR2 SFDVKD. This CDR3 is built from 14 residues. V shed 3 bases and J shed 0 bases, with 8 bases lying between them.

This clonotype was seen many times. The chain is built from TRBV20-1 and TRBJ2-3, with D tentatively TRBD1 or TRBD2 (6 bases each). The V gene's germline CDR1 is DFQATT and CDR2 SNEGSKA (reference sequence). Trimming took off 1 base at V and 2 bases at J, with 13 bases between the two ends. The CDR3 consists of 15 residues. The CDR3 DNA sequence: TGCAGTGCTAGAGGTAGCAGGGGACTCACAGATACGCAGTATTTT. It codes for CSARGSRGLTDTQYF.

Remarks on this clonotype: This could be a read error, since a much larger clone is one nucleotide away. The chain links TRBV5-1 to TRBJ1-5; possibly TRBD1 for D (5 bases). Germline V gene sequence: CDR1 SGHRS, CDR2 YFSETQ. The CDR3 totals 17 residues. CDR3 in DNA: TGCACCAGCAGTCCCCTTTCGACAGAGATTCGCAATCAGCCCCAGCATTTT. It codes for CTSSPLSTEIRNQPQHF. The whole variable domain, remainder taken from reference TRBV5-1 and TRBJ1-5, is KAGVTQTPRYLIKTRGQQVTLSCSPISGHRSVSWYQQTPGQGLQFLFEYFSETQRNKGNFPGRFSGRQFSNSRSEMNVSTLELGDSALYLCTSSPLSTEIRNQPQHFGDGTRLSIL.

The genes are TRBV5-6 and TRBJ1-3; no clear D gene. This CDR3 has 15 amino acids. Germline V lookup: CDR1 SGHDT, CDR2 YYEEEE. Trimming left V 0 bases short and J 5 bases short, with 12 bases between. The CDR3, as DNA: TGTGCCAGCAGCTTGGATCCAGACCGCCGAAACACCATATATTTT. Translated: CASSLDPDRRNTIYF.

The V gene is TRBV6-1, the J gene TRBJ2-7; no firm D call. Per germline, CDR1 MNHNS and CDR2 SASEGT. The CDR3 contains 13 residues. Trimming cost V 7 bases and J 7 bases, with 17 bases left between them. The CDR3 DNA follows: TGTGCCAGCACTCTAGATGACCCGTGGGAGCAGTACTTC. This sequence encodes CASTLDDPWEQYF.

The chain joins TRBV9 to TRBJ1-4; 7 bases are a match to TRBD1. Germline loops: CDR1 SGDLS, CDR2 YYNGEE. This CDR3 has 15 amino acids. The V gene end was trimmed by 4 bases and the J gene end by 7 bases; junction bases not matched to a gene: 10. The CDR3 coding sequence is TGTGCCAGCAGCTCGGCCGGGACAGACAGTGAAAAACTGTTTTTT. This encodes CASSSAGTDSEKLFF.

This clonotype was counted ten times or more. CDR3 bases: TGTGCCAGCAGCCCGCGGACAGATAGATCCTACGAGCAGTACTTC. Translated: CASSPRTDRSYEQYF. This rearrangement joins TRBV5-5 to TRBJ2-7; maybe TRBD1 (6 bases). The CDR3 runs 15 residues. Trimming stripped 4 bases from V and 1 base from J, with 15 bases between. CDR1 SGHKS and CDR2 YYEKEE come from the germline V gene (reference sequence). Combining the CDR3 with reference TRBV5-5 and TRBJ2-7 gives the whole variable domain DAGVTQSPTHLIKTRGQQVTLRCSPISGHKSVSWYQQVLGQGPQFIFQYYEKEERGRGNFPDRFSARQFPNYSSELNVNALLLGDSALYLCASSPRTDRSYEQYFGPGTRLTVT.

This clonotype was found many times. This chain uses TRBV5-6 with TRBJ2-3; 9 nucleotides align to TRBD1. J was trimmed by 5 bases and V by 4 bases; bases with no gene match: 8. Germline CDR1 is SGHDT and CDR2 is YYEEEE. CDR3 length equals 15 residues. DNA for the CDR3: TGTGCCAGCAGCCCCGGGACAGGGTCAAGAGATACGCAGTATTTT. This codes for CASSPGTGSRDTQYF.

CDR3 sequence reads: CASSGERGRGTIGEKLFF. CDR3 in DNA: TGTGCCAGCAGCGGAGAAAGGGGGCGCGGTACAATAGGTGAAAAACTGTTTTTT. This chain uses TRBV7-9 with TRBJ1-4, with 7 bases identical to TRBD1. Germline-derived CDR1 and CDR2 are SEHNR and FQNEAQ (reference sequence). The CDR3 is 18 residues long. V lost 5 bases to trimming and J lost 7 bases; unmatched junction nucleotides: 19.